This T cell receptor beta chain stems from a study of blood T cell repertoires in COVID-19. The wider study: Italy, Spain and the United States were the sources of the convalescent and acute COVID-19 samples.

The CDR3 spans 15 residues. Germline-derived CDR1 and CDR2 are MNHEY and SVGAGI. V lost 4 bases to trimming and J lost 6 bases; unmatched junction nucleotides: 4. Assay: immunoSEQ multiplex PCR; the TCRdb copy retains only in-frame clones and omits some. The sample lists 300,000 to 400,000 clones, about 87% occurring once. The sequence was collected from a human donor in a cohort sampled during active COVID-19. Sequencing was carried out using peripheral blood. The chain employs TRBV6-5 and TRBJ1-6; 9 nucleotides align to TRBD1. Here the CDR3 reads CASSSTGGSNSPLHF. CDR3 coding DNA: TGTGCCAGCAGTTCTACAGGGGGCTCTAATTCACCCCTCCACTTT.